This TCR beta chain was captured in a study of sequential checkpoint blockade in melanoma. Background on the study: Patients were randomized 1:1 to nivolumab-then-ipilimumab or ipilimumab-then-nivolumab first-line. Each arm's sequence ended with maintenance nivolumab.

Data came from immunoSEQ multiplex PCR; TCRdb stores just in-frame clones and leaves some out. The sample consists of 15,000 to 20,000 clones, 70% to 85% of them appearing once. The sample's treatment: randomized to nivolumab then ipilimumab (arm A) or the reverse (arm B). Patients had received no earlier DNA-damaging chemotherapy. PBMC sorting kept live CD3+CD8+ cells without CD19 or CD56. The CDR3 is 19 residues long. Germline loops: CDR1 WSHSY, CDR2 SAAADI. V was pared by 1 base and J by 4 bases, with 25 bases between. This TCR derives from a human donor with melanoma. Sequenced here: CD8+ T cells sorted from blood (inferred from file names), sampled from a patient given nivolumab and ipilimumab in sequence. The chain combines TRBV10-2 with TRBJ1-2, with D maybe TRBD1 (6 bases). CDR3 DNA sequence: TGCGCCAGCAGTGAGTGGGCGGACAAAGCCGGACAGATGGTCTATGGCTACACCTTC. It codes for CASSEWADKAGQMVYGYTF.